The sequence of this TCR beta chain was determined in a study of PD-1 blockade in classical Hodgkin lymphoma. Study results and limitations: It was among complete responders that baseline diversity resembled that of newly diagnosed patients. The CD4+ diversity rise by C4D1 was clearest in complete responders. Anyone who began nivolumab under 1 year after ASCT was excluded.

V shed 6 bases and J 0 bases; nucleotides not matched to a gene: 7. Germline CDR1 and CDR2: MNHEY and SMNVEV (reference sequence). This CDR3 comprises 16 residues. This clone has only one observation. The antigen remains undetermined. Profiling relied on immunoSEQ multiplex PCR, and the TCRdb table lists in-frame clones only, not all of them. Among more than 40,000 clones listed, approximately 91% were seen once. Each patient's relapse followed autologous stem cell transplantation, and brentuximab vedotin exposure varied. The chain links TRBV27 to TRBJ2-2; TRBD2 agrees at 7 bases. The TCR sequence derives from a human donor with classical Hodgkin lymphoma. Sequencing used peripheral blood mononuclear cells (PBMCs), obtained at baseline. CDR3 DNA sequence: TGTGCCAGCAGCCCGCGCGGGAGCGCGAACACCGGGGAGCTGTTTTTT. Its translation is CASSPRGSANTGELFF.